This is a list of T cell receptor beta chains from one sample in a study of CD8+CD57+ T cells in acquired aplastic anemia. From the reads, TCRdb called clonotypes with MiXCR, one entry per CDR3 protein. Of about 190,000 distinct CDR3 sequences in the sample, roughly half are singletons; the top ten hold roughly 15%. Material for sequencing was sorted CD4+, CD8+, or CD8+CD57+ T cells (not recorded which) from PBMCs. Receptors originate from a human donor in good health, serving as a control. The CDR3 runs from the conserved cysteine through the conserved F or W. Each record gives: clone size, D gene, J gene, V gene, CDR3 protein, CDR3 DNA. A D gene is named only where the DNA matches it firmly. Some rows mark clone size as missing; the rest say once, few, many or name a class of expanded clone.

>NA|NA|TRBJ1-1|TRBV13
CASSLEGGGKGAFF
TGTGCCAGCAGTCTCGAGGGCGGGGGTAAGGGAGCTTTCTTT
>many|NA|TRBJ2-5|TRBV9
CASSVGEETQYF
TGTGCCAGCAGCGTAGGGGAAGAGACCCAGTACTTC
>NA|NA|TRBJ2-2|TRBV7-2
CASTSTGTYTGELFF
TGTGCCAGCACCTCGACAGGGACTTACACCGGGGAGCTGTTTTTT
>NA|TRBD2|TRBJ2-3|TRBV29-1
CSVEGTSGFTDTQYF
TGCAGCGTTGAAGGGACTAGCGGGTTCACAGATACGCAGTATTTT
>once|TRBD2|TRBJ2-1|TRBV24-1
CATSDLASGGAGNEQFF
TGTGCCACCAGTGATTTGGCTAGCGGGGGAGCCGGGAATGAGCAGTTCTTC
>many|NA|TRBJ2-2|TRBV20-1
CSAGGGFQGTGELFF
TGCAGTGCCGGCGGCGGGTTCCAAGGGACCGGGGAGCTGTTTTTT
>NA|NA|TRBJ2-5|TRBV7-3
CASSISRGAPQYF
TGTGCCAGTTCCATTTCGCGAGGGGCTCCCCAGTACTTC
>NA|NA|TRBJ1-5|TRBV15
CATSRDRTENQPQHF
TGTGCCACCAGCAGAGATCGGACGGAGAATCAGCCCCAGCATTTT
>NA|NA|TRBJ2-3|TRBV7-9
CASSLFGTDTQYF
TGTGCCAGCAGCTTATTTGGAACAGATACGCAGTATTTT
>once|TRBD2|TRBJ2-3|TRBV12-3/TRBV12-4
CASLAGESDTQYF
TGTGCCAGCTTAGCGGGGGAGTCAGATACGCAGTATTTT
>many|TRBD1|TRBJ1-2|TRBV6-1
CATVKREEGARGYTF
TGTGCCACCGTGAAGAGAGAGGAGGGGGCGCGCGGCTACACCTTC
>NA|NA|TRBJ1-2|TRBV20-1
CSATHERTSGYTF
TGCAGTGCCACACACGAAAGAACATCCGGCTACACCTTC
>once|NA|TRBJ1-6|TRBV7-9
CTSSRNGGNSPLHF
TGTACCAGCAGCCGCAATGGGGGCAATTCACCCCTCCACTTT
>NA|NA|TRBJ2-3|TRBV12-3/TRBV12-4
CASSADTQYF
TGTGCCAGCAGCGCAGATACGCAGTATTTT
>NA|NA|TRBJ2-1|TRBV7-7
CARAGGPYNEQFF
TGTGCTAGAGCCGGGGGGCCCTACAATGAGCAGTTCTTC
>NA|TRBD1|TRBJ2-5|TRBV9
CASSGLAGGGETQYF
TGTGCCAGCAGCGGACTGGCAGGGGGTGGAGAGACCCAGTACTTC
>NA|NA|TRBJ2-7|TRBV11-2
CACSLTQLAVYEQYF
TGTGCCTGCAGCTTAACTCAACTGGCGGTCTACGAGCAGTACTTC
>NA|TRBD1|TRBJ1-2|TRBV7-8
CASSLVGQGVPSGGYTF
TGTGCCAGCAGCTTAGTGGGACAGGGAGTCCCATCGGGAGGCTACACCTTC
>NA|NA|TRBJ1-2|TRBV20-1
CSARSAESGGYTF
TGCAGTGCTAGATCCGCCGAGTCGGGTGGCTACACCTTC
>many|NA|TRBJ2-5|TRBV24-1
CATSPGVGAQETQYF
TGTGCCACCAGCCCCGGGGTGGGGGCCCAAGAGACCCAGTACTTC
>many|NA|TRBJ2-1|TRBV5-1
CASSLGGQSSYNEQFF
TGCGCCAGCAGCTTGGGAGGGCAAAGCTCCTACAATGAGCAGTTCTTC
>many|NA|TRBJ2-3|TRBV4-3
CASSQDLGQLRADTQYF
TGCGCCAGCAGCCAAGATCTCGGACAGCTTCGGGCAGATACGCAGTATTTT
>NA|TRBD2|TRBJ2-1|TRBV2
CASSEWTSGGGEQFF
TGTGCCAGCAGTGAATGGACTAGCGGGGGGGGTGAGCAGTTCTTC
>NA|TRBD1|TRBJ1-6|TRBV20-1
CSAVDRGLNNSPPHF
TGCAGTGCTGTTGACAGGGGGCTAAATAATTCACCCCCCCACTTT
>once|NA|TRBJ1-1|TRBV2
CASRVGPVTEAFF
TGTGCCAGCAGAGTTGGACCCGTCACTGAAGCTTTCTTT
>many|NA|TRBJ2-7|TRBV3-1
CASSRPSGYSYEQYF
TGTGCCAGCAGCCGGCCGTCAGGGTACTCCTACGAGCAGTACTTC
>NA|TRBD1|TRBJ2-5|TRBV2
CASSDGRGKTQYF
TGTGCCAGCAGTGACGGCAGGGGGAAGACCCAGTACTTC
>many|NA|TRBJ2-1|TRBV19
CASSILRTDYNEQFF
TGTGCCAGTAGTATATTGAGGACAGACTACAATGAGCAGTTCTTC
>many|NA|TRBJ1-4|TRBV27
CASRTPGEKLFF
TGTGCCAGCCGGACCCCCGGTGAAAAACTGTTTTTT
>many|TRBD1|TRBJ1-2|TRBV12-3/TRBV12-4
CASSSDRGNYGYTF
TGTGCCAGCAGTAGTGACAGGGGGAACTATGGCTACACCTTC
>many|NA|TRBJ1-4|TRBV29-1
CSVVDRTYEKLFF
TGCAGCGTTGTCGACAGAACTTATGAAAAACTGTTTTTT
>many|NA|TRBJ2-1|TRBV7-3
CASSLNPPLTTRPTYNEQFF
TGTGCCAGCAGCTTAAACCCCCCCCTGACTACCAGACCAACCTACAATGAGCAGTTCTTC
>many|NA|TRBJ1-5|TRBV7-2
CASSLGVYNQPQHF
TGTGCCAGCAGCCTAGGGGTGTACAATCAGCCCCAGCATTTT
>NA|TRBD1|TRBJ1-2|TRBV20-1
CSAPDRGYTF
TGCAGTGCACCGGACAGGGGCTACACCTTC